This TCR beta chain was sequenced for a study of blood T cell repertoires in COVID-19. At the level of the study: The United States, Italy and Spain provided the acute and convalescent COVID-19 samples. In each case, the material was cDNA or gDNA derived from T cells, B-cell-depleted T cells, or PBMCs.

Per the authors' pipeline: Amplification with reference gene primers provided the estimates of nucleated cell counts. Using immunoSEQ multiplex PCR, the repertoire was profiled, and TCRdb retains in-frame clones only, with some absent. The V and J calls and clone size were taken over from that table, and D and trimming were inferred from the DNA. The sample lists just over 40,000 clones; roughly 80% were seen once. This CDR3 is built from 15 residues. With 3 bases removed from V and 2 bases from J, the gap between germline ends came to 15 bases. CDR1 is SGHRS, CDR2 YFSETQ, per germline. Sequences were obtained from peripheral blood. This clonotype originated in a woman aged 60-75 years with acute or convalescent COVID-19. V gene TRBV5-1 combines with J gene TRBJ2-7; weak D call: TRBD2 (5 bases). CDR3 sequence: CASSSRTAGPYEQYF. As DNA, the CDR3 is TGCGCCAGCAGCTCCAGGACTGCGGGTCCCTACGAGCAGTACTTC.